This T cell receptor beta chain was recovered during a study of T cell changes during pregnancy in multiple sclerosis. Sequencing was performed with immunoSEQ multiplex PCR; in TCRdb, only in-frame clones are kept and a portion is missing. The top ten clones hold under 3% of a sample with around 88,000 clones, 92% of them seen once. The sample holds one count of this clone. The CDR3 is 12 residues long. Germline CDR1 and CDR2: MDHEN and SYDVKM. The V and J ends lost 3 bases and 8 bases respectively, with 10 bases between them. This chain uses TRBV28 with TRBJ1-1; D unclear. The source was peripheral blood, collected in the first trimester of pregnancy. The clonotype was recovered from a female donor with multiple sclerosis, enrolled in a pregnancy study. CDR3 sequence reads: CASSFTLGEAFF. CDR3 bases: TGTGCCAGCAGTTTTACGTTGGGCGAAGCTTTCTTT. Filled out from reference TRBV28 and TRBJ1-1, the complete variable domain reads DVKVTQSSRYLVKRTGEKVFLECVQDMDHENMFWYRQDPGLGLRLIYFSYDVKMKEKGDIPEGYSVSREKKERFSLILESASTNQTSMYLCASSFTLGEAFFGQGTRLTVV.